The source of this TCR beta chain is a study of long-term antiretroviral therapy in people with HIV. This CDR3 is 16 amino acids long. CDR1 is SGHRS and CDR2 is YFSETQ in the germline V gene. V was trimmed by 3 bases and J by 3 bases, leaving 17 bases between them. In the United States, treatment was given to all participants with HIV. General observations from the study: It was observed that HIV repertoires exhibited narrower CDR3 length ranges than controls. ART preceded a rise in diversity that nonetheless stayed lower than in transplant donor controls.

At the survey level, the v3.0 immunoSEQ assay was run. TCRdb keeps only in-frame clones here, not all; method: immunoSEQ multiplex PCR. The sample includes some 40,000 clones, around 93% of them seen just once. Concerning this clone: Its antigen is unknown.

This sequence joins TRBV5-1 and TRBJ2-3; no reliable D call. The TCR originated in a man aged 25-45 years with HIV. Sample: unsorted PBMCs, taken around 9 years after starting antiretroviral therapy. Written as DNA, the CDR3 is TGCGCCAGCAGCTCTCAGCCCTATCCTAATACAGATACGCAGTATTTT. Encoded protein: CASSSQPYPNTDTQYF.